The rows below give T cell receptor beta chains drawn from one sample of a study of OX40 agonist ivuxolimab in advanced cancers. Some clones are missing from TCRdb's copy, which holds only in-frame ones; the method was immunoSEQ multiplex PCR. The sample lists 57,000 or so clones, 80% to 85% seen once, with roughly 3.2% in the top ten. The sample consisted of CD4+ or CD8+ T cells sorted from blood, taken in a trial of the OX40 agonist ivuxolimab. The receptors were sampled from an adult with an advanced solid tumor such as melanoma, head and neck, liver or kidney cancer. Both conserved end residues are part of each CDR3. The D gene is left open where the match is weak.

CDR3 protein	CDR3 length	V gene	J gene	D gene
CASQVNLNYGYTF	13	TRBV5-6	TRBJ1-2	NA
CASSGPGQGSYNEQFF	16	TRBV11-3	TRBJ2-1	TRBD1
CASNRGGGIDTQYF	14	TRBV19	TRBJ2-3	TRBD2
CAWQNGVTQYF	11	TRBV30	TRBJ2-5	NA
CASYEQYF	8	TRBV30	TRBJ2-7	NA
CASSQGVGQGSYEQYF	16	TRBV4-3	TRBJ2-7	TRBD1
CAWIGQGYGYTF	12	TRBV30	TRBJ1-2	TRBD1
CASSEPSTSGAPNTGELFF	19	TRBV2	TRBJ2-2	TRBD2
CASTPTEASTDTQYF	15	TRBV11-1	TRBJ2-3	NA
CASRFTQVGYNEQFF	15	TRBV28	TRBJ2-1	NA
CASSFDPRMNTEAFF	15	TRBV5-4	TRBJ1-1	NA
CSVNQGGAYEQYF	13	TRBV29-1	TRBJ2-7	NA
CASSEFGDEQFF	12	TRBV6-1	TRBJ2-1	NA